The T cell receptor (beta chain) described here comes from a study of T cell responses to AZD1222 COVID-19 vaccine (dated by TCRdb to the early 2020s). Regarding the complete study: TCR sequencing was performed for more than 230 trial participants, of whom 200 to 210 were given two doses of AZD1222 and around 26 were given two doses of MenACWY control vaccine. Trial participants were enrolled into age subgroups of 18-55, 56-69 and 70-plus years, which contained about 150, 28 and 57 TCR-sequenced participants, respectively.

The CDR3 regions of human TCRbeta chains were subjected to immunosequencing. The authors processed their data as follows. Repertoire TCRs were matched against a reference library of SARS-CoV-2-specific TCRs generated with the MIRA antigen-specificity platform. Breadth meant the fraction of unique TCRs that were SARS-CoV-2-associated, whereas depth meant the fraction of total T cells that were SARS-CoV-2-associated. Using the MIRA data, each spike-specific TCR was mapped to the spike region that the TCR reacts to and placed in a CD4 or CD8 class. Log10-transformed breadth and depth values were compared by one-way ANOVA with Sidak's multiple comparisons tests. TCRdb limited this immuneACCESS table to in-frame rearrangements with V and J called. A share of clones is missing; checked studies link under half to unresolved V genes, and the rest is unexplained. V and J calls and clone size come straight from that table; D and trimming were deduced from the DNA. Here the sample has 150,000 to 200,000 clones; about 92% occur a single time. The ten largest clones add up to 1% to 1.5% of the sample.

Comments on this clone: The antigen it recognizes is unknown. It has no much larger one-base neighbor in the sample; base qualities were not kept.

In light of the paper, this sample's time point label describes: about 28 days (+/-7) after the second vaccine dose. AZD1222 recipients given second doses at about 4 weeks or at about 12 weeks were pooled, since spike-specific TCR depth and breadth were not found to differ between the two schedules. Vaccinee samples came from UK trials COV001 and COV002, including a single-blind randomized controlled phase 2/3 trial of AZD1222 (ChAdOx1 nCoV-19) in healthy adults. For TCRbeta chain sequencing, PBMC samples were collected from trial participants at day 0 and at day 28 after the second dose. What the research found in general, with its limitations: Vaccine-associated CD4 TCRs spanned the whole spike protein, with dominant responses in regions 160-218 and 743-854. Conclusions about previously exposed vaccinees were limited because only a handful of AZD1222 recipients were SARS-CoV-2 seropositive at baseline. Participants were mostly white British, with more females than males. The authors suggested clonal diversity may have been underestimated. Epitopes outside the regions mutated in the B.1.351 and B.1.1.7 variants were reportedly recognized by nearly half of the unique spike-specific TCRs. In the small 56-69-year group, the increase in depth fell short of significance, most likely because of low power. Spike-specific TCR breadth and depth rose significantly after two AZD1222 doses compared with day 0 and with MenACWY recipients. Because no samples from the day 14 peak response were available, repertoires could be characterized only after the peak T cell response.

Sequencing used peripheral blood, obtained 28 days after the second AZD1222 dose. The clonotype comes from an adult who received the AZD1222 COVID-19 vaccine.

This receptor carries the CDR3 CAWSVAGAYEQYF. The DNA sequence is TGTGCCTGGAGTGTAGCGGGCGCCTACGAGCAGTACTTC. The chain was built from TRBV30 and TRBJ2-7; the D gene is possibly TRBD2, with 6 bases matching. The cysteine opens and the phenylalanine closes a CDR3 of 13 amino acids. The retained sequence is limited to the CDR3, 39 bases, with the frame set at the first base. The junction carries 8 bases between V and J, which are trimmed by 0 bases and 2 bases respectively. In the germline V gene (reference sequence), CDR1 corresponds to GTSNPN and CDR2 to SVGIG.